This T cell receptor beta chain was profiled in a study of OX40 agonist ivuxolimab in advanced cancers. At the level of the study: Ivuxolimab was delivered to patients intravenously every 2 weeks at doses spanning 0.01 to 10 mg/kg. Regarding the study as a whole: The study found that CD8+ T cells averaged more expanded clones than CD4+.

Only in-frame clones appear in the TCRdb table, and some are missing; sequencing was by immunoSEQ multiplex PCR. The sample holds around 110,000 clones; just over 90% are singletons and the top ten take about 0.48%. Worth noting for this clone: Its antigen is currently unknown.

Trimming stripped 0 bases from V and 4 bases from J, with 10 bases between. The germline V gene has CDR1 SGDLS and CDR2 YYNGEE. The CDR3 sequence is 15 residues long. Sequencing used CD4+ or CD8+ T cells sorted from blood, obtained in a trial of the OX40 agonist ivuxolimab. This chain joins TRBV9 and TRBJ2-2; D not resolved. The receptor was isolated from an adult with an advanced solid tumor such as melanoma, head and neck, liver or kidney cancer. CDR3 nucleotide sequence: TGTGCCAGCAGCGTAGTGGGGTCGGGCACCGGGGAGCTGTTTTTT. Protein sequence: CASSVVGSGTGELFF.